This TCR beta chain derives from a study of blood T cells in healthy people across ages. Across the study: About one barcoded beta molecule per two T cells came from capture by template switching.

This CDR3 has 16 residues. Unmatched junction bases numbered 13, after V lost 5 bases and J lost 7 bases. Germline V gene lookup returns CDR1 SGHTA and CDR2 FQGNSA. Through a sample-barcoded 5' primer and a J-beta primer mix, a second PCR was run for roughly 6 to 12 cycles. Via MiXCR, TCRdb re-called the 5' RACE reads, giving one row per CDR3 protein. The sample yields 2 million or so distinct CDR3 sequences, about 50% seen once. Sequenced material: blood. The receptor was derived from a woman aged 40 to 50 in good health. The genes are TRBV7-2 and TRBJ2-1, with TRBD2 matching over 8 bases. The CDR3 spells CASSQTLAGGGNEQFF. CDR3 nucleotide sequence: TGTGCCAGCAGCCAAACCCTGGCGGGGGGCGGGAATGAGCAGTTCTTC.